What follows is one T cell receptor beta chain and its context. A few counts support this clone. The clone's antigen remains unknown. No base-level quality is on record; no much larger clone is a single base apart. This entry comes from a study of control samples from healthy donors and cancer patients (TCRdb year 2020). Measured from the cysteine to the phenylalanine, the CDR3 is 14 residues long. Of all the DNA, just the CDR3 is kept, 42 bases in frame from base 1. V was cut back by 0 bases and J by 4 bases, leaving a gap of 8 bases between them. CDR1 and CDR2, per the germline V gene, are SGDLS and YYNGEE. The protocol used for the library was the immunoSEQ multiplex PCR assay. Entries here come from immuneACCESS through TCRdb and include only in-frame sequences with V and J called. Some clones fail to appear in such tables; in the studies checked, an unresolved V gene covers under half of the shortfall, and the cause of the remainder is unknown. Within this sample are around 82,000 clones, with around 87% of them counted one time only. The ten biggest clones cover around 20% of the sample.

The chain joins TRBV9 to TRBJ1-5; the D gene lacks a confident call. The sequence came from a man in his fifties or sixties in good health. Sample: blood. The sequence in DNA is TGTGCCAGCAGCGTAGGGAACGGTAATCAGCCCCAGCATTTT. It translates as CASSVGNGNQPQHF.